Described below is a single TCR beta chain sequence and its context. Its antigen is not known. The data were produced by immunoSEQ multiplex PCR, yet TCRdb's version contains in-frame clones alone and is incomplete. The sample records roughly 43,000 clones, approximately 83% being singletons. The data originate from a study of OX40 agonist ivuxolimab in advanced cancers. Study background: Patients were dosed intravenously with ivuxolimab at 0.01 to 10 mg/kg every 2 weeks. Patients receiving dose escalation had hepatocellular carcinoma, melanoma, renal cell or head and neck cancer. Study outcomes and limitations: Low clonal expansion, among the lowest seen, marked partial responders at 0.1-3.0 mg/kg.

CDR3 length: 15 residues. Germline V CDR1 and CDR2: MGHDK, SYGVNS. The V end lost 6 bases, the J end lost 8 bases, and 22 bases lay between the germline ends. This receptor was identified in an adult with an advanced solid tumor such as melanoma, head and neck, liver or kidney cancer. Sequenced here: CD4+ or CD8+ T cells sorted from blood, sampled in a trial of the OX40 agonist ivuxolimab. This chain uses TRBV25-1 with TRBJ1-2, with D maybe TRBD1 (6 bases). CDR3: CASSDSGTPGSGYTF. The CDR3, as DNA: TGTGCCAGCAGCGACTCCGGGACACCTGGATCCGGCTACACCTTC.